This entry is about one T cell receptor (beta chain). Antigen: not known. Indicated time point: cycle 4 day 1 (C4D1), after six to seven weeks of nivolumab. Following autologous stem cell transplantation, relapse occurred in every patient, and exposure to brentuximab vedotin varied. The patients, who had relapsed/refractory classical Hodgkin lymphoma, achieved best responses of complete response, partial response or progressive disease. The data derive from a study of PD-1 blockade in classical Hodgkin lymphoma. At the level of the study: Patients were dosed intravenously with nivolumab at 3 mg/kg every 2 weeks.

General study findings and limits: No one has yet defined what causes the repertoire differences, which may be disease activity or prior therapy. For complete responders, baseline diversity was comparable to that of newly diagnosed patients.

V lost 3 bases, J lost 5 bases, and 7 bases stayed unmatched. CDR3 length equals 15 residues. Germline loops: CDR1 KGHSH, CDR2 LQKENI. Using immunoSEQ multiplex PCR, the repertoire was profiled, and TCRdb retains in-frame clones only, with some absent. The repertoire holds about 30,000 clones, about four fifths seen once, with under 20% in the top ten. The TCR comes from a human donor with classical Hodgkin lymphoma. This chain joins TRBV18 and TRBJ1-1, with 9 bases lining up with TRBD1. This specimen consisted of peripheral blood mononuclear cells (PBMCs), obtained before the fourth cycle of nivolumab. Here the CDR3 reads CASSPGQGLATEAFF. DNA for the CDR3: TGTGCCAGCTCACCGGGACAGGGATTAGCAACTGAAGCTTTCTTT.